This is a list of T cell receptor beta chains from one sample in a study of cytomegalovirus exposure and HLA in healthy donors. The protocol was immunoSEQ multiplex PCR, while the TCRdb copy is restricted to in-frame clones and leaves out a portion. The table has fewer than 200,000 clones, more than 65% seen once; the top ten hold more than 0.95%. Sequencing used PBMCs. The origin of the receptors is a girl aged 2-10 years in good health and CMV-seropositive. Both conserved end residues are part of each CDR3. The D gene is left open where the match is weak. Clone size appears in some rows only: once, few, many, or a class for an expanded clone.

d_gene	v_gene	abundance	j_gene	CDR3nt	CDR3aa
.	TRBV28	.	TRBJ1-2	TGTGCCAGCAGTCCCGGACAGTATGGCTACACCTTC	CASSPGQYGYTF
.	TRBV11-2	.	TRBJ2-5	TGTGCCAGCAGCCAGTACAGGGCAAGGGAAGAGACCCAGTACTTC	CASSQYRAREETQYF
TRBD2	TRBV19	.	TRBJ2-7	TGTGCCAGTAGTATACTAGCGGGGGGCCGAAACGCCTACGAGCAGTACTTC	CASSILAGGRNAYEQYF
TRBD1	TRBV10-3	few	TRBJ1-5	TGTGCCATCAGTGATCCTGGACAGGGGAATCAGCCCCAGCATTTT	CAISDPGQGNQPQHF
TRBD1	TRBV5-1	once	TRBJ2-1	TGCGCCAGCAGCAACGGGACAGGGGGTGCCAATGAGCAGTTCTTC	CASSNGTGGANEQFF
TRBD2	TRBV14	.	TRBJ2-3	TGTGCCAGCAGCCAAGCTAGCGGGAGGGTGGATACGCAGTATTTT	CASSQASGRVDTQYF
.	TRBV4-1	.	TRBJ2-2	TGCGCCAGCAGCCAAGGGCGGGTTGACACCGGGGAGCTGTTTTTT	CASSQGRVDTGELFF
TRBD2	TRBV30	.	TRBJ2-7	TGTGCCTGGAGATCTACAGGCGGGAGCTCCTACGAGCAGTACTTC	CAWRSTGGSSYEQYF
TRBD2	TRBV4-1	.	TRBJ2-1	TGCGCCAGCAGCCAACTCGGGACTAGCGTATACAATGAGCAGTTCTTC	CASSQLGTSVYNEQFF
TRBD2	TRBV7-2	.	TRBJ2-3	TGTGCCAGCAGCCAACTAGCGAATACGCAGTATTTT	CASSQLANTQYF
TRBD1	TRBV6-5	.	TRBJ2-4	TGTGCCAGCAGTTGGGATCGGGACAGGGCAAAAAACATTCAGTACTTC	CASSWDRDRAKNIQYF
TRBD2	TRBV25-1	.	TRBJ2-1	TGTGCCAGCGAAGAAGCGGGGGGGAACTACAATGAGCAGTTCTTC	CASEEAGGNYNEQFF
.	TRBV7-3	.	TRBJ2-7	TGTGCCAGCAGCTTAAAGGGACTCCTATACGAGCAGTACTTC	CASSLKGLLYEQYF
.	TRBV11-2	.	TRBJ1-3	TGTGCCAGCAGCTTATGGCCACCCCTCAGGGTTGAAAACACCATATATTTT	CASSLWPPLRVENTIYF
TRBD2	TRBV30	.	TRBJ2-7	TGTGCCTGGGGATTTGGGGGGGCCTACGAGCAGTACTTC	CAWGFGGAYEQYF
TRBD1	TRBV19	.	TRBJ1-3	TGTGCCACACAGCACCTCTACGACAGGGTCTCTGGAAACACCATATATTTT	CATQHLYDRVSGNTIYF
TRBD1	TRBV19	.	TRBJ2-3	TGTGCCAGTAAAGGGGACAGGGAACGTTCAGATACGCAGTATTTT	CASKGDRERSDTQYF
.	TRBV5-1	.	TRBJ2-1	TGCGCCAGCAGCTTGGATCCCAGCGGACTATACAATGAGCAGTTCTTC	CASSLDPSGLYNEQFF
.	TRBV5-1	.	TRBJ2-2	TGCGCCAGCGGACAATACACATCGAACACCGGGGAGCTGTTTTTT	CASGQYTSNTGELFF
.	TRBV21-1	.	TRBJ2-1	TGTGCCAGCAGCAAACAGCTTTCTAGCGGGAGGGGAATGGTGAATGAGCAGTTCTTC	CASSKQLSSGRGMVNEQFF
TRBD2	TRBV5-1	once	TRBJ2-1	TGCGCCAGCAGCTTTCGGACTAGCGGGGCCTTCTACAATGAGCAGTTCTTC	CASSFRTSGAFYNEQFF
.	TRBV28	.	TRBJ2-5	TGTGCCAGCAGGGATCAGGACAGCTTCGGGGGGAACCAGTACTTC	CASRDQDSFGGNQYF
.	TRBV14	.	TRBJ2-1	TGTGCCAGCAGCCAAATCAGAAGCTCCTACAATGAGCAGTTCTTC	CASSQIRSSYNEQFF
.	TRBV10-3	.	TRBJ2-3	TGTGCCATCAGGCACGTACCGGGACTTTTAACAGATACGCAGTATTTT	CAIRHVPGLLTDTQYF
TRBD1	TRBV5-1	.	TRBJ2-1	TGCGCCAGCAGCTTGGAGGGACAGGTTTTAGGTGAGCAGTTCTTC	CASSLEGQVLGEQFF
TRBD1	TRBV5-8	.	TRBJ1-2	TGTGCCAGCAGCGCCAGGACAGGGGCCCTCTTAGAATATGGCTACACCTTC	CASSARTGALLEYGYTF
TRBD1	TRBV15	.	TRBJ2-5	TGTGCCACCAGCCCCCCGGTGAGGACAGGGGTCGGGGAGACCCAGTACTTC	CATSPPVRTGVGETQYF
.	TRBV28	.	TRBJ1-2	TGTGCCAGCAGTCCCTCGGGCGACAGGCATTATGGCTACACCTTC	CASSPSGDRHYGYTF